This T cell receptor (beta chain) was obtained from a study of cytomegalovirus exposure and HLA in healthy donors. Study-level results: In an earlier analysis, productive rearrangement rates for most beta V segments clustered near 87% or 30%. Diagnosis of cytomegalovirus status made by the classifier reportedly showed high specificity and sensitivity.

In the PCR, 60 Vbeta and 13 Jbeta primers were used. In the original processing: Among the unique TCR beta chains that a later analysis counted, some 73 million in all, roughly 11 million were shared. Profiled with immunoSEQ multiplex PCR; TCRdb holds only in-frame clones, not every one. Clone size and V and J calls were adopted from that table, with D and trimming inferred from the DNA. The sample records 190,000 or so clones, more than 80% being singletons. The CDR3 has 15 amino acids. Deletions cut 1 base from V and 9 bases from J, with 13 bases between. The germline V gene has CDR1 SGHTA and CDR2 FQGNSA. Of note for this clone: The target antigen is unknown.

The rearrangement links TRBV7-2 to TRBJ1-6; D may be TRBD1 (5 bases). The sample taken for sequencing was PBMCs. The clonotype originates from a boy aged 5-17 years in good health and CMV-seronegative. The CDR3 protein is CASSLDPGSGSPLHF. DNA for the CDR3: TGTGCCAGCAGCTTAGATCCAGGGTCGGGTTCACCCCTCCACTTT.